This T cell receptor (beta chain) originates from a study of OX40 agonist ivuxolimab in advanced cancers. Study-wide context: Ivuxolimab, an agonist antibody against OX40 (CD134), was given to patients. Participants averaged around 60 years of age (range roughly 23 to 79) and were around 83% male.

The method was immunoSEQ multiplex PCR; TCRdb's version includes in-frame clones alone and lacks a portion of them. The table has 71,000 or so clones, 86% seen once. There are 13 residues in the CDR3. The germline CDR1 and CDR2 sequences are SGHAT and FQNNGV. The ends lost 5 bases at V and 6 bases at J; junction bases unmatched: 6. Researchers took blood at baseline, on cycle 4 day 1, and on cycle 7 day 1. This receptor was identified in an adult with an advanced solid tumor such as melanoma, head and neck, liver or kidney cancer. The chain employs TRBV11-2 and TRBJ2-7, with 8 nucleotides matching TRBD1. The specimen was CD4+ or CD8+ T cells sorted from blood, collected in a trial of the OX40 agonist ivuxolimab. CDR3 DNA: TGTGCCAGCAGCGCCGACAGGGGCCGCGAGCAGTACTTC. This codes for CASSADRGREQYF.